This T cell receptor (beta chain) was obtained from a study of OX40 agonist ivuxolimab in advanced cancers. The assay was immunoSEQ multiplex PCR, and TCRdb's table has in-frame clones only and misses some. The sample has 92,000 or so clones, about 80% seen once. CDR1 and CDR2 (germline): WNHNN, SYGVQD (reference sequence). CDR3 size: 16 residues. Trimming stripped 0 bases from V and 4 bases from J, with 12 bases between. This sample comprised CD4+ or CD8+ T cells sorted from blood, obtained in a trial of the OX40 agonist ivuxolimab. The receptor was isolated from an adult with an advanced solid tumor such as melanoma, head and neck, liver or kidney cancer. V gene TRBV10-1 combines with J gene TRBJ2-2; a weak D match, TRBD2 (5 bases). CDR3 region: CASSESSGTGTGELFF. The CDR3 DNA reads TGCGCCAGCAGTGAGTCATCGGGAACGGGCACCGGGGAGCTGTTTTTT.